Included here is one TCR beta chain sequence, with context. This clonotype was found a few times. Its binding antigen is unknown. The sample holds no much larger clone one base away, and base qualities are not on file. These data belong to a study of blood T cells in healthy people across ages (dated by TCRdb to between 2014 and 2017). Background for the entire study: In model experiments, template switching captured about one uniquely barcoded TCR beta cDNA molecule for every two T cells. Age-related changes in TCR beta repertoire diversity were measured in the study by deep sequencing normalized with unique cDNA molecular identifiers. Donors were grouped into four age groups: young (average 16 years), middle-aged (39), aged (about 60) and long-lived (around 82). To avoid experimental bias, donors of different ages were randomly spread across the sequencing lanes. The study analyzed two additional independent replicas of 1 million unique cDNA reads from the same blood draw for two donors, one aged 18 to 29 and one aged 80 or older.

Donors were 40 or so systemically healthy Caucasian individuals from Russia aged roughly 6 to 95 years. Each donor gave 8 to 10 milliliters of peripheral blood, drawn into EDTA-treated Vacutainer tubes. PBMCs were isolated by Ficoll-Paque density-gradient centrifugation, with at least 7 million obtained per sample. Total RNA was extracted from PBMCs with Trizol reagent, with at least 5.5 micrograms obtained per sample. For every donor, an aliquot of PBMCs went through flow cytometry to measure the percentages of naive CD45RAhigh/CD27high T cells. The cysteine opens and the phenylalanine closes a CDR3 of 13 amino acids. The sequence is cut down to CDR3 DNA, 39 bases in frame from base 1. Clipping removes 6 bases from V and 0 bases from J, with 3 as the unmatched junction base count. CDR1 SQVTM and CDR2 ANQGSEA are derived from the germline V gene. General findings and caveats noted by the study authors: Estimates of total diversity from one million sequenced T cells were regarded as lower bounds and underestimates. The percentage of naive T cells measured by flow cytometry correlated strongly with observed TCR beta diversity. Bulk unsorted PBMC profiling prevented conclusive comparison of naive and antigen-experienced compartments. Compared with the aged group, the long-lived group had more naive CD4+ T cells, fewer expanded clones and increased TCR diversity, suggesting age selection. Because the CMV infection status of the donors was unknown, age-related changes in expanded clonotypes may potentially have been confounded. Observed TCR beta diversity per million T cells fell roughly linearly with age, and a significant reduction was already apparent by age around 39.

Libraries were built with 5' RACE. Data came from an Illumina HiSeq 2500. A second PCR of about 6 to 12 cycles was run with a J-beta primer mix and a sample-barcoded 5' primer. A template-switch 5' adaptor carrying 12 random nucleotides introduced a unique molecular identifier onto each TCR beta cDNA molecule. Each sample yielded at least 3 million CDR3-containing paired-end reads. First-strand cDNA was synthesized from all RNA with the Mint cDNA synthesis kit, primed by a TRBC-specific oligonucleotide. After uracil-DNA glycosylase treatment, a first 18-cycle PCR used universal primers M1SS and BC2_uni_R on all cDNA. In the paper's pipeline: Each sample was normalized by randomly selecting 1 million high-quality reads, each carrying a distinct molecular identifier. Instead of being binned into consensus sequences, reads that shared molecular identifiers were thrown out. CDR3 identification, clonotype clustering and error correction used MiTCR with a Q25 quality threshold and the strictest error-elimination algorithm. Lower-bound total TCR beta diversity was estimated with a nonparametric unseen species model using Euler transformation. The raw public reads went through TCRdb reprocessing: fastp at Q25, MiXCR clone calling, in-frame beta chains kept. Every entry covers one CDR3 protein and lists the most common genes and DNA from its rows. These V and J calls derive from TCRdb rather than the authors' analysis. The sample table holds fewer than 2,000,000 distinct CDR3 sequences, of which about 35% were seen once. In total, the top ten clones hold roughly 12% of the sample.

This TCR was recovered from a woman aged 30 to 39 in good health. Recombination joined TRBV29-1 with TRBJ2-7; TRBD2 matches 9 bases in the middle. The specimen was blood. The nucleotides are TGCAGCGTGCTAGCGGGGACCTCCTACGAGCAGTACTTC. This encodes CSVLAGTSYEQYF.